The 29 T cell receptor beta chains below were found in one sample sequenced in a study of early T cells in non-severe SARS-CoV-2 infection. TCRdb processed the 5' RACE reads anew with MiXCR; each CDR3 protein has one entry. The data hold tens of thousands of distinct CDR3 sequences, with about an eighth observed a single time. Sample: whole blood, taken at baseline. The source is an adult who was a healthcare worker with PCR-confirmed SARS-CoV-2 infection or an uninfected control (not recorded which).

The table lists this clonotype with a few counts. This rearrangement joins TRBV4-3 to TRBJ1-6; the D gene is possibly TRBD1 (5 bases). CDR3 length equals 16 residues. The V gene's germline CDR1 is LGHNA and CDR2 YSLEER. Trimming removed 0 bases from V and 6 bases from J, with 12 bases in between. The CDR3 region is CASSQDWKGLNSPLHF. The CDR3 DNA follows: TGCGCCAGCAGCCAAGATTGGAAGGGGCTTAATTCACCCCTCCACTTT.

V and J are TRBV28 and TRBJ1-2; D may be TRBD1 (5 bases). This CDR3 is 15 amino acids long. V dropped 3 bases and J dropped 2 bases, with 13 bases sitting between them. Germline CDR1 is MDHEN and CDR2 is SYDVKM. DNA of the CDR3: TGTGCCAGCAGTTTTGGGGGAAAAGCCAACTATGGCTACACCTTC. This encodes CASSFGGKANYGYTF.

The CDR3 reads CASSLGDRGLYEQYF. The CDR3 coding sequence is TGTGCCAGCAGCTTAGGGGACAGGGGCTTGTACGAGCAGTACTTC. The J gene is TRBJ2-7, the V gene TRBV5-6, with 10 nucleotides matching TRBD1. The CDR3 consists of 15 residues. Germline CDR1 SGHDT, CDR2 YYEEEE. Trimming removed 2 bases from V and 4 bases from J; junction bases left unmatched: 6.

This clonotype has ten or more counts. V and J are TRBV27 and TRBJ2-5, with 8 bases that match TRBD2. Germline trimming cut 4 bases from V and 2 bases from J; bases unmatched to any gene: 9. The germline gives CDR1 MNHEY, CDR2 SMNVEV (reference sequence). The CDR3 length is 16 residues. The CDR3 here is CASSSRGSGAQETQYF. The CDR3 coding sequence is TGTGCCAGCAGTTCCCGGGGTAGCGGGGCTCAAGAGACCCAGTACTTC.

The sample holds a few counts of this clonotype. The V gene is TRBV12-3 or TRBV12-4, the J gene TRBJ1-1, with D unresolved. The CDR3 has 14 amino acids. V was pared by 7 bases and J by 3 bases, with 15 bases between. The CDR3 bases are TGTGCCAGCAATTTCGGGAGGAGACACACTGAAGCTTTCTTT. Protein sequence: CASNFGRRHTEAFF.

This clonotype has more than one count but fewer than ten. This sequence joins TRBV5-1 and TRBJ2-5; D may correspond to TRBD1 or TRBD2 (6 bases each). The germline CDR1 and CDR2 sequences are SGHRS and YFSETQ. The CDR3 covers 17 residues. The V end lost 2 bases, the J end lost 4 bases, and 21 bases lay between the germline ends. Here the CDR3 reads CASSLGGHSLEGETQYF. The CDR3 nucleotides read TGCGCCAGCAGCTTAGGGGGGCACTCCTTGGAGGGAGAGACCCAGTACTTC.

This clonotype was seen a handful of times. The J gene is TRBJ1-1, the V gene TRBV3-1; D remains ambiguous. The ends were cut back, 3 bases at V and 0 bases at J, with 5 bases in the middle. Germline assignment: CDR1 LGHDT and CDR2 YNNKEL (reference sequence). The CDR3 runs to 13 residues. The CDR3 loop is CASSQRLNTEAFF. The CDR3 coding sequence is TGTGCCAGCAGCCAGAGGCTGAACACTGAAGCTTTCTTT.

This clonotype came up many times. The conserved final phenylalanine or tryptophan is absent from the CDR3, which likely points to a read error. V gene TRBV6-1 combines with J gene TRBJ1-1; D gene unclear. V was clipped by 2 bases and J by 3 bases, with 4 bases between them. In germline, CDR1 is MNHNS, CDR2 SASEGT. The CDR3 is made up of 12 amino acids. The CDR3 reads CASSESYTEAFS. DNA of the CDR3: TGTGCCAGCAGTGAAAGTTACACTGAAGCTTTCTCT.

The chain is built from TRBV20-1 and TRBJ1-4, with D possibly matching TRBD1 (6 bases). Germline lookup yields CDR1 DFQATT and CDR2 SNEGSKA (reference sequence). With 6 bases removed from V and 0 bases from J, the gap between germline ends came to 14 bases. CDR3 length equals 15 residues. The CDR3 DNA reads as TGCAGTGCGTTCGGGGGCCAAACAACTAATGAAAAACTGTTTTTT. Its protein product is CSAFGGQTTNEKLFF.

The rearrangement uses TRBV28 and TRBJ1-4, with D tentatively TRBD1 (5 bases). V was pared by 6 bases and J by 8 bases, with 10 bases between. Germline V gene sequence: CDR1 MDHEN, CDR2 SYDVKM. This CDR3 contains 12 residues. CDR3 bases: TGTGCCAGCAGGCAGGGAAAAGAAAAACTGTTTTTT. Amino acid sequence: CASRQGKEKLFF.

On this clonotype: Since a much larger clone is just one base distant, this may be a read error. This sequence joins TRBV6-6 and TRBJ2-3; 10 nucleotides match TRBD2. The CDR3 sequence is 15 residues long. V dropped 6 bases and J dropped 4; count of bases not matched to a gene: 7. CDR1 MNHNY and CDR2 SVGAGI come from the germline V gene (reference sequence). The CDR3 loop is CASRSAGGQADTQYF. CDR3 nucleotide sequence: TGTGCCAGCAGGTCAGCGGGGGGGCAAGCAGATACGCAGTATTTT.

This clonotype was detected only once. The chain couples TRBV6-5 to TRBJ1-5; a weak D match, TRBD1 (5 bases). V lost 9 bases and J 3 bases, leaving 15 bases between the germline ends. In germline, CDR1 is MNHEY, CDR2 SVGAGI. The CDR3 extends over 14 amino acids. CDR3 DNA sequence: TGTGCCAGTAAACGGGACGGCTACAATCAGCCCCAGCATTTT. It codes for CASKRDGYNQPQHF.

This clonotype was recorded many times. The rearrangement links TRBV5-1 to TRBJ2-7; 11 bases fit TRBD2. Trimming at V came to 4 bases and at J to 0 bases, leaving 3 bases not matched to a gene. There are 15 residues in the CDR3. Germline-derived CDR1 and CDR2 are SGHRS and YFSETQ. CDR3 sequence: CASSPSGGLSYEQYF. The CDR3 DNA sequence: TGCGCCAGCAGCCCTAGCGGGGGGCTCTCCTACGAGCAGTACTTC.

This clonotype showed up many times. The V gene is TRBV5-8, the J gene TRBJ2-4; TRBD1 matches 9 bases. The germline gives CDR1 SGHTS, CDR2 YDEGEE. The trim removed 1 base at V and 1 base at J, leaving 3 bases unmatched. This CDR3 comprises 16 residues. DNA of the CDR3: TGTGCCAGCAGCTTGACGACAGGGGGGGCCAAAAACATTCAGTACTTC. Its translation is CASSLTTGGAKNIQYF.

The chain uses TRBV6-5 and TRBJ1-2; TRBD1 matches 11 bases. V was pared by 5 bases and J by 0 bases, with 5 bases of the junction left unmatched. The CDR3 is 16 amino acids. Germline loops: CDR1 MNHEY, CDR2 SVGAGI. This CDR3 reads CASSPDRGLANYGYTF. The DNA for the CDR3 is TGTGCCAGCAGTCCGGACAGGGGGCTAGCTAACTATGGCTACACCTTC.

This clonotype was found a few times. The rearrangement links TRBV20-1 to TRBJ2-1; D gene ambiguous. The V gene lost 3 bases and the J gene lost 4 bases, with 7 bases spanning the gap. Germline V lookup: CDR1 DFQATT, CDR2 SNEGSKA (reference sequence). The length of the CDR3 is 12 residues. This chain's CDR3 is CSASPRYNEQFF. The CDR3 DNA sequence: TGCAGTGCTAGCCCGCGTTACAATGAGCAGTTCTTC.

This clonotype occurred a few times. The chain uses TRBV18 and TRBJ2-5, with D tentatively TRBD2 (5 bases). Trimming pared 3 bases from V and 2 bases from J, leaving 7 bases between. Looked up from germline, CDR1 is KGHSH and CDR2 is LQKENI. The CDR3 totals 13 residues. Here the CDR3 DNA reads TGTGCCAGCTCACCGCCGGGACAAGAGACCCAGTACTTC. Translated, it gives CASSPPGQETQYF.

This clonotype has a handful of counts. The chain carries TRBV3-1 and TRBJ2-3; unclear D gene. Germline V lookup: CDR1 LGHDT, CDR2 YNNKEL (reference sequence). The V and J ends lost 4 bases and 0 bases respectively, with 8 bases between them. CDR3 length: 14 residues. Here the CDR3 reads CASSRELSTDTQYF. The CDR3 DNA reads TGTGCCAGCAGCCGGGAACTAAGCACAGATACGCAGTATTTT.

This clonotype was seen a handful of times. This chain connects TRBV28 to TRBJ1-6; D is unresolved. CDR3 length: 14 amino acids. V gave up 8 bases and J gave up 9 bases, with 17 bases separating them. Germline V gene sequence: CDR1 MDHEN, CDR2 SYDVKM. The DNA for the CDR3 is TGTGCCAGCGAAAATGTGCACGGTGGTTCACCCCTCCACTTT. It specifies CASENVHGGSPLHF.

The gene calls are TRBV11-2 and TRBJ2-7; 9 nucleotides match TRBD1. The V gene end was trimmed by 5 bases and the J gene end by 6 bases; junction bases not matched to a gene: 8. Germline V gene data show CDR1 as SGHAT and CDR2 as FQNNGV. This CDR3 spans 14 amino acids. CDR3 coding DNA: TGTGCCAGCAGCCCCCGGGACAGGGAAGGCGAGCAGTACTTC. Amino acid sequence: CASSPRDREGEQYF.

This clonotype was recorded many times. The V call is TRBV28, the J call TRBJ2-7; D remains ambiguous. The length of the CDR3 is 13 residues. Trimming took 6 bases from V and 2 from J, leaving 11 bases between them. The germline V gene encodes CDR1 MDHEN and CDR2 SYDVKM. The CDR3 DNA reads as TGTGCCAGCAGCAAAGTAGTACCCTACGAGCAGTACTTC. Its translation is CASSKVVPYEQYF. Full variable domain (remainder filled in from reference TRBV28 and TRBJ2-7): DVKVTQSSRYLVKRTGEKVFLECVQDMDHENMFWYRQDPGLGLRLIYFSYDVKMKEKGDIPEGYSVSREKKERFSLILESASTNQTSMYLCASSKVVPYEQYFGPGTRLTVT.

The CDR3 DNA reads TGTGCCAGCAGCCAGGCCCCCCAGGGGGGGTCTGTTTACTCCTACGAGCAGTACTTC. Amino acids: CASSQAPQGGSVYSYEQYF. The chain carries TRBV4-2 and TRBJ2-7; possibly TRBD1 or TRBD2 for D (7 bases each). The V gene's germline CDR1 is LGHNA and CDR2 YNFKEQ. V dropped 3 bases and J dropped 0 bases, with 24 bases sitting between them. The CDR3 contains 19 residues.

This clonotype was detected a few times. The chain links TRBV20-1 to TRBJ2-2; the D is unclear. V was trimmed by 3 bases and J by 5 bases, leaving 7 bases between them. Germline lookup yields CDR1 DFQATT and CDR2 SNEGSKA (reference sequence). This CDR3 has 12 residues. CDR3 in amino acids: CSASGRTGELFF. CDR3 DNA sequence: TGCAGTGCTAGTGGTCGGACCGGGGAGCTGTTTTTT.

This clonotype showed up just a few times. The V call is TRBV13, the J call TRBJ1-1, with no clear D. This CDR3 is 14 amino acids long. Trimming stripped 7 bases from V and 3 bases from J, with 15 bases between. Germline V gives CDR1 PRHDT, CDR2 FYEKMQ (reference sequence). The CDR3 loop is CASIQSTWDTEAFF. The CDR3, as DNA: TGTGCCAGCATCCAATCGACCTGGGACACTGAAGCTTTCTTT.

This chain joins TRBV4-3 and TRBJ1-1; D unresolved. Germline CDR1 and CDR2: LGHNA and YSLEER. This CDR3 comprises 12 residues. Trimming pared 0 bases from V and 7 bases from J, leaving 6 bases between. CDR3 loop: CASSQEAGEAFF. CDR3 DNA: TGCGCCAGCAGCCAAGAGGCAGGTGAAGCTTTCTTT.

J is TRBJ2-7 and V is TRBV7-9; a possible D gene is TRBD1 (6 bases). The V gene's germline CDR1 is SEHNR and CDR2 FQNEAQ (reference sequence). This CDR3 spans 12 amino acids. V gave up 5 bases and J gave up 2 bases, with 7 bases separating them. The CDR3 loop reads CASSRQAYEQYF. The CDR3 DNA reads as TGTGCCAGCAGCCGACAGGCCTACGAGCAGTACTTC.

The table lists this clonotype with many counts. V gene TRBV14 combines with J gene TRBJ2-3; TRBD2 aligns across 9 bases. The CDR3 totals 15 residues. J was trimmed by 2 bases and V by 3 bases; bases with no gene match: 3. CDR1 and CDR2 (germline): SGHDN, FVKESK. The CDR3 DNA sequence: TGTGCCAGCAGCCAGCGGGGGGGACCCACAGATACGCAGTATTTT. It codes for CASSQRGGPTDTQYF.

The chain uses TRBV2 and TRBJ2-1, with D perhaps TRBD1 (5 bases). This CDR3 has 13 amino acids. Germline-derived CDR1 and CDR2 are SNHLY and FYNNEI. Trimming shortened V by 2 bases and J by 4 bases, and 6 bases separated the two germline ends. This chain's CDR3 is CASSEYRYNEQFF. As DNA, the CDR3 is TGTGCCAGCAGTGAATACAGGTACAATGAGCAGTTCTTC.

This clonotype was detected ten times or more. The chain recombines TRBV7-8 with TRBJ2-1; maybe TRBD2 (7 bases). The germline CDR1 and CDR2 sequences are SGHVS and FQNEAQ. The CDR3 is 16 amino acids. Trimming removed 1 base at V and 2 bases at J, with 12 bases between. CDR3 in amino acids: CASSLVGGGPYNEQFF. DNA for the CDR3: TGTGCCAGCAGCTTAGTGGGGGGGGGCCCCTACAATGAGCAGTTCTTC. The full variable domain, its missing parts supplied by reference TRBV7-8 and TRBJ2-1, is GAGVSQSPRYKVAKRGQDVALRCDPISGHVSLFWYQQALGQGPEFLTYFQNEAQLDKSGLPSDRFFAERPEGSVSTLKIQRTQQEDSAVYLCASSLVGGGPYNEQFFGPGTRLTVL.